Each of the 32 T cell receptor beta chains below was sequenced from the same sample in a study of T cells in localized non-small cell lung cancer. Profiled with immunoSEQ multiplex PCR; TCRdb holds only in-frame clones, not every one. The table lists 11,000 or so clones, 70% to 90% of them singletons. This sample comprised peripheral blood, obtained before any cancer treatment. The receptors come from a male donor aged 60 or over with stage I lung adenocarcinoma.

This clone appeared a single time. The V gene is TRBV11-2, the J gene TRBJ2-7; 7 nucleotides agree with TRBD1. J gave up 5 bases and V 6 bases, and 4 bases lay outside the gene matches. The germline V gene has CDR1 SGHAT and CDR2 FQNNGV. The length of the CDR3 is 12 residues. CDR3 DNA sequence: TGTGCCAGCAGGTATCAGGGGGACGAGCAGTACTTC. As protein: CASRYQGDEQYF.

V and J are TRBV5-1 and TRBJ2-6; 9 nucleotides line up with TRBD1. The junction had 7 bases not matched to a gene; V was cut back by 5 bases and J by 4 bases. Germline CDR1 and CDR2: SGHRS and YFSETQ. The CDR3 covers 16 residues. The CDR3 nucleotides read TGCGCCAGCAGACAGGGACAGGGCGCCGGGGCCAACGTCCTGACTTTC. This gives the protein CASRQGQGAGANVLTF. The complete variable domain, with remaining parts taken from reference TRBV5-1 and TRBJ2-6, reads KAGVTQTPRYLIKTRGQQVTLSCSPISGHRSVSWYQQTPGQGLQFLFEYFSETQRNKGNFPGRFSGRQFSNSRSEMNVSTLELGDSALYLCASRQGQGAGANVLTFGAGSRLTVL.

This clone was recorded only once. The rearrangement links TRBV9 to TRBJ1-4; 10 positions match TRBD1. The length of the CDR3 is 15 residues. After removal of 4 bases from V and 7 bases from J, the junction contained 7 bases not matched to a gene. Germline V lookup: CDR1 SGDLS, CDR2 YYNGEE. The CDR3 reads CASSPMTGGVEKLFF. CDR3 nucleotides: TGTGCCAGCAGCCCGATGACAGGGGGCGTTGAAAAACTGTTTTTT.

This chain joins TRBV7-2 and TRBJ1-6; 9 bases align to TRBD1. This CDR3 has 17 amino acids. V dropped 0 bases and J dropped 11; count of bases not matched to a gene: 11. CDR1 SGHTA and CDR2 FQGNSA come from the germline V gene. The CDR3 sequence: CASSLAGGTGWLPPLHF. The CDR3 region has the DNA TGTGCCAGCAGCTTAGCGGGAGGGACAGGGTGGCTTCCACCCCTCCACTTT.

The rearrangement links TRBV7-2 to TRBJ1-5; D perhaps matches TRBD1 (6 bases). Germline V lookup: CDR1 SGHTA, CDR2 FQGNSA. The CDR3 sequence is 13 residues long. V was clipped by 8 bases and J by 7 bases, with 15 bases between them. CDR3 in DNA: TGTGCCAGCCCGGCAGGGGCTAGGCAGCCCCAGCATTTT. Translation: CASPAGARQPQHF.

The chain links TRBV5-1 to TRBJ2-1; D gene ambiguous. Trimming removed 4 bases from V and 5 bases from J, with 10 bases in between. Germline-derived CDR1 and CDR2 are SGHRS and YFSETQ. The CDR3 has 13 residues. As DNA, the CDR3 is TGCGCCAGCAGCCCGGACGGGCACAATGAGCAGTTCTTC. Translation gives CASSPDGHNEQFF. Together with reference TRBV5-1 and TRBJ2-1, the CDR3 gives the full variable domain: KAGVTQTPRYLIKTRGQQVTLSCSPISGHRSVSWYQQTPGQGLQFLFEYFSETQRNKGNFPGRFSGRQFSNSRSEMNVSTLELGDSALYLCASSPDGHNEQFFGPGTRLTVL.

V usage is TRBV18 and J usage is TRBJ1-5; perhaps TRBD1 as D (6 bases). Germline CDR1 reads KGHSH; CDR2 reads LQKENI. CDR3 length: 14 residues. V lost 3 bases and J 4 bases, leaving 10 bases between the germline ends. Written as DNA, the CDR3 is TGTGCCAGCTCACCCAGGGGTTCGAATCAGCCCCAGCATTTT. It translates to CASSPRGSNQPQHF.

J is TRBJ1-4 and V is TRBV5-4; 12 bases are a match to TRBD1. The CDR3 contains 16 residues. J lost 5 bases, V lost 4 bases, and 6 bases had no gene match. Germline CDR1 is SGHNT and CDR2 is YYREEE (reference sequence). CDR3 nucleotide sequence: TGTGCCAGCAGCACCGGGACAGGGGGCCGGAATGAAAAACTGTTTTTT. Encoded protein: CASSTGTGGRNEKLFF. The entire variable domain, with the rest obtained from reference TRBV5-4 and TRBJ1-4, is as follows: ETGVTQSPTHLIKTRGQQVTLRCSSQSGHNTVSWYQQALGQGPQFIFQYYREEENGRGNFPPRFSGLQFPNYSSELNVNALELDDSALYLCASSTGTGGRNEKLFFGSGTQLSVL.

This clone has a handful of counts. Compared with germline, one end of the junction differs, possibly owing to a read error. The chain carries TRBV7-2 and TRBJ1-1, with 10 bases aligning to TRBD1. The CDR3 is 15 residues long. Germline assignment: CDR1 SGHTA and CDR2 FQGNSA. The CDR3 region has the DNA TGTGCCAGCAGATTAGGGGACAGGGGCTTCTCTGAAGCTTTCTTT. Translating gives CASRLGDRGFSEAFF.

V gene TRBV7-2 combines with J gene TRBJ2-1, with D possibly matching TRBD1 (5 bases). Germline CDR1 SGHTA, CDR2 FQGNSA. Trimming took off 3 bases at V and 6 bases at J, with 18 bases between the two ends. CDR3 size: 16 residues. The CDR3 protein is CASSFSPGKGLNEQFF. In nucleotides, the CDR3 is TGTGCCAGCAGCTTTTCTCCCGGTAAGGGGCTCAATGAGCAGTTCTTC.

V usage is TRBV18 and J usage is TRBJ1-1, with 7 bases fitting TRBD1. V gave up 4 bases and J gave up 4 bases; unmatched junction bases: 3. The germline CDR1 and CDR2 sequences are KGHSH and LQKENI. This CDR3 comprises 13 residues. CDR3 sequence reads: CASSLTGITEAFF. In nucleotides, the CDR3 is TGTGCCAGCTCACTGACAGGGATCACTGAAGCTTTCTTT. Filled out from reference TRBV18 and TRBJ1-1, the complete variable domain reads NAGVMQNPRHLVRRRGQEARLRCSPMKGHSHVYWYRQLPEEGLKFMVYLQKENIIDESGMPKERFSAEFPKEGPSILRIQQVVRGDSAAYFCASSLTGITEAFFGQGTRLTVV.

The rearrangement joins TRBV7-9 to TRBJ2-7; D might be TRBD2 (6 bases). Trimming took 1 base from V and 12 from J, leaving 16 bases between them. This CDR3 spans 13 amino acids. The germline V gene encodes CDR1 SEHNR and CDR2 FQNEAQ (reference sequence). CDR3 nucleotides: TGTGCCAGCAGCTTAGGTTTCGGGGGAAGGCTGTACTTC. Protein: CASSLGFGGRLYF.

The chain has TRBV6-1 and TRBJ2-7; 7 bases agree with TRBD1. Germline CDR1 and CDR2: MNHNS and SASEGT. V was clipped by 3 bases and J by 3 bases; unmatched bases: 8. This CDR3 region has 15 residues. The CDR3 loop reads CASSDGTDRSYEQYF. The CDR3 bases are TGTGCCAGCAGTGATGGGACAGATCGAAGCTACGAGCAGTACTTC.

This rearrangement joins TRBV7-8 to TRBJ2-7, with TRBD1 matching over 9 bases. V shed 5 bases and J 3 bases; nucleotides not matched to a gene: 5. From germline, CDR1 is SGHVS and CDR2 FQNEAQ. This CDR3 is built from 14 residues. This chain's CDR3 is CASSRDRADYEQYF. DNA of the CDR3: TGTGCCAGCAGCAGGGACAGGGCAGACTACGAGCAGTACTTC.

The CDR3 sequence is CASTLLTPYEQYF. CDR3 bases: TGTGCCAGCACCCTCTTAACGCCCTACGAGCAGTACTTC. V and J are TRBV7-2 and TRBJ2-7; D call uncertain. Germline V gene sequence: CDR1 SGHTA, CDR2 FQGNSA. The ends were cut back, 7 bases at V and 2 bases at J, with 12 bases in the middle. The CDR3 spans 13 residues. The complete variable domain, with remaining parts taken from reference TRBV7-2 and TRBJ2-7, reads GAGVSQSPSNKVTEKGKDVELRCDPISGHTALYWYRQSLGQGLEFLIYFQGNSAPDKSGLPSDRFSAERTGGSVSTLTIQRTQQEDSAVYLCASTLLTPYEQYFGPGTRLTVT.

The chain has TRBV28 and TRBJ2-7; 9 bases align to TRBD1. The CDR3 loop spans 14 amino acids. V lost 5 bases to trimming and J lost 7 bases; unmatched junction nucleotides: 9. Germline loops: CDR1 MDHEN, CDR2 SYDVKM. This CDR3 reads CASSPIGQGREQYF. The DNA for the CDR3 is TGTGCCAGCAGTCCGATTGGACAGGGGAGGGAGCAGTACTTC.

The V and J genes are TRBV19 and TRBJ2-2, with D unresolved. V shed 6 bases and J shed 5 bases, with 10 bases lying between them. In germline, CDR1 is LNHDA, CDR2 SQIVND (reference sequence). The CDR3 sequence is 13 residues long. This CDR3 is CASRGTPTGELFF. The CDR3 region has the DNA TGTGCCAGTAGGGGCACGCCGACCGGGGAGCTGTTTTTT.

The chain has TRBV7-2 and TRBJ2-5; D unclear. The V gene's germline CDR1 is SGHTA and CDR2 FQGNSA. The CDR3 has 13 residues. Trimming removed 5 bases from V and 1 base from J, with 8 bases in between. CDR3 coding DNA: TGTGCCAGCAGCCGCGAGTCCCAAGAGACCCAGTACTTC. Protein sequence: CASSRESQETQYF.

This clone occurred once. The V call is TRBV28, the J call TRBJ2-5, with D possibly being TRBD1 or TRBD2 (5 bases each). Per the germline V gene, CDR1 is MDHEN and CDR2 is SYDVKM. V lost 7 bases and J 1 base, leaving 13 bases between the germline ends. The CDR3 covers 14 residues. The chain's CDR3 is CASTAPGSQETQYF. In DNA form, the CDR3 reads TGTGCCAGCACCGCGCCAGGGAGCCAAGAGACCCAGTACTTC.

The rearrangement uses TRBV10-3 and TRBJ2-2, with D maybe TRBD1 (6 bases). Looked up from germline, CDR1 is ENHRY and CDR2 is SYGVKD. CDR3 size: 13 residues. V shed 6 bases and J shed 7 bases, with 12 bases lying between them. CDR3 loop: CAIRKTGSGELFF. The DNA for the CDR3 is TGTGCCATCAGAAAGACAGGTAGCGGGGAGCTGTTTTTT.

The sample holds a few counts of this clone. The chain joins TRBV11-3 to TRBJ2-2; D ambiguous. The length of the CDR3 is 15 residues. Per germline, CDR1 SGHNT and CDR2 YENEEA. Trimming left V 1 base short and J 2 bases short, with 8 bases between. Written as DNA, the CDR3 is TGTGCCAGCAGCTTAGGGCCCTTCAACACCGGGGAGCTGTTTTTT. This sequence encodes CASSLGPFNTGELFF.

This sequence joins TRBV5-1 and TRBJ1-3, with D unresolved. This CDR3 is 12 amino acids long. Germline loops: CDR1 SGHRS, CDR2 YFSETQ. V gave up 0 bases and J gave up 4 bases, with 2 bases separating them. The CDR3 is CASSLEGNTIYF. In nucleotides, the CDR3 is TGCGCCAGCAGCTTGGAAGGAAACACCATATATTTT.

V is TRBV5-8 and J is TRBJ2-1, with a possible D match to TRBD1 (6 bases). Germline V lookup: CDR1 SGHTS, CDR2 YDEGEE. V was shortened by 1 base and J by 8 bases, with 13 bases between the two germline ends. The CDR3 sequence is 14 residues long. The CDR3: CASSLIPDSYEQFF. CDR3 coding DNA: TGTGCCAGCAGCTTGATCCCGGACAGCTATGAGCAGTTCTTC. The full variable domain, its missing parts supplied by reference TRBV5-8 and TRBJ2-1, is EAGVTQSPTHLIKTRGQQATLRCSPISGHTSVYWYQQALGLGLQFLLWYDEGEERNRGNFPPRFSGRQFPNYSSELNVNALELEDSALYLCASSLIPDSYEQFFGPGTRLTVL.

This chain's CDR3 is CASSVGSGSTDTQYF. CDR3 bases: TGCGCCAGCAGCGTAGGATCGGGCAGCACAGATACGCAGTATTTT. The chain has TRBV5-1 and TRBJ2-3; unclear D gene. Germline V gene lookup returns CDR1 SGHRS and CDR2 YFSETQ. V lost 4 bases and J 0 bases, leaving 12 bases between the germline ends. The CDR3 is made up of 15 amino acids.

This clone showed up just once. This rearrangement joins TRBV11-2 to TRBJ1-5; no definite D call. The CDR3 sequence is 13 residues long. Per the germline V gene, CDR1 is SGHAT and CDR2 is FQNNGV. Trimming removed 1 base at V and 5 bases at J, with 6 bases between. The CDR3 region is CASSLAEDQPQHF. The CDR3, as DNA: TGTGCCAGCAGCTTAGCCGAGGATCAGCCCCAGCATTTT.

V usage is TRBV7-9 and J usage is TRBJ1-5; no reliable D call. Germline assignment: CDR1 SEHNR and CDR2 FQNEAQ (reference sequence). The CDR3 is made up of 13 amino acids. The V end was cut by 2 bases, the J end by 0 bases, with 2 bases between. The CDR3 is CASSLSSNQPQHF. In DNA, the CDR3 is TGTGCCAGCAGCTTATCTAGCAATCAGCCCCAGCATTTT.

The CDR3 sequence is CASNPTAPSYEQYF. CDR3 nucleotide sequence: TGTGCCAGCAACCCGACGGCTCCGTCCTACGAGCAGTACTTC. The V call is TRBV6-6, the J call TRBJ2-7; D gene unclear. V was clipped by 7 bases and J by 1 base, with 14 bases between them. Germline CDR1 MNHNY, CDR2 SVGAGI (reference sequence). The CDR3 runs 14 residues.

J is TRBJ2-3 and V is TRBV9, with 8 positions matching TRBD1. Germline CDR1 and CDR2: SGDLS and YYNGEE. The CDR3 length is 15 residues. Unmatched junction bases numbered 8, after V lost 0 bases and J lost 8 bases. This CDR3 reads CASSVEGTGDGTQYF. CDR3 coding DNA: TGTGCCAGCAGCGTAGAAGGGACAGGTGACGGTACGCAGTATTTT.

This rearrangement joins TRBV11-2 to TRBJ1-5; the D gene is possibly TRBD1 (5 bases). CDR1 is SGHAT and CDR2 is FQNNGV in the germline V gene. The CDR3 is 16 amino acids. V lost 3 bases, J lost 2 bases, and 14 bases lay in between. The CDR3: CASSFGGDMGNQPQHF. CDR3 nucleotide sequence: TGTGCCAGCAGCTTCGGGGGGGATATGGGCAATCAGCCCCAGCATTTT.

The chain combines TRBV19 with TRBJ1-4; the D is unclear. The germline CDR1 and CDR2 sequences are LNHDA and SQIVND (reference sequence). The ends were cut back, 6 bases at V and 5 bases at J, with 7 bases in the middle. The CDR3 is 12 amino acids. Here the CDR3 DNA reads TGTGCCAGTAGGTGGCGGAATGAAAAACTGTTTTTT. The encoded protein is CASRWRNEKLFF.

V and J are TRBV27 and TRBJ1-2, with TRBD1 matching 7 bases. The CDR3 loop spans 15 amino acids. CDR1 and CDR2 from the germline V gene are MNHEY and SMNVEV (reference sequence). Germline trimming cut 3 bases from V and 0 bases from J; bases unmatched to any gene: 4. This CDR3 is CASSLTGTANYGYTF. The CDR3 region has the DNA TGTGCCAGCAGTTTGACCGGGACAGCTAACTATGGCTACACCTTC.

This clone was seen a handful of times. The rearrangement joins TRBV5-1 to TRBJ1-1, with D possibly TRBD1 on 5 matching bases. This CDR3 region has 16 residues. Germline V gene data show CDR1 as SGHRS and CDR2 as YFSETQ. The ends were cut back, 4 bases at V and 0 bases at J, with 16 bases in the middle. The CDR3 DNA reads TGCGCCAGCAGCCGAATTCTGACAGAGATGAACACTGAAGCTTTCTTT. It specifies CASSRILTEMNTEAFF. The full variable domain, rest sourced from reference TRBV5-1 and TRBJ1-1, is KAGVTQTPRYLIKTRGQQVTLSCSPISGHRSVSWYQQTPGQGLQFLFEYFSETQRNKGNFPGRFSGRQFSNSRSEMNVSTLELGDSALYLCASSRILTEMNTEAFFGQGTRLTVV.